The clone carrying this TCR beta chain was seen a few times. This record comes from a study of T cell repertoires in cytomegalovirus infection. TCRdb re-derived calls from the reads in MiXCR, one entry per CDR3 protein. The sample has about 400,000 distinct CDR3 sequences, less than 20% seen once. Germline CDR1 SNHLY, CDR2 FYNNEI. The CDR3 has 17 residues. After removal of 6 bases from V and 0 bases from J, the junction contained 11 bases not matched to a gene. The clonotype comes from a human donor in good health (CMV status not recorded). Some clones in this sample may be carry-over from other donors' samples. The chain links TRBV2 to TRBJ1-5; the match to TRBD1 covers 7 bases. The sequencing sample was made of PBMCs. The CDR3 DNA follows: TGTGCCAGCAGCCTAGACAGGGAGGACTATAGCAATCAGCCCCAGCATTTT. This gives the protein CASSLDREDYSNQPQHF.